The rows below give T cell receptor beta chains drawn from one sample of a study of blood T cell repertoires in COVID-19. Data came from immunoSEQ multiplex PCR; TCRdb stores just in-frame clones and leaves some out. The sample includes 250,000 to 350,000 clones, about 89% seen only once; the top ten take 12%. Sequenced material: peripheral blood. The source is a woman aged 60-75 years with acute or convalescent COVID-19. Both conserved end residues are part of each CDR3. The order of the fields is CDR3 protein, CDR3 DNA, D gene, clone size, V gene, J gene. D genes are given only for firm matches. Expanded clones are given a class, and other clones once, few, many or no size at all.

CDR3aa: CASSSPSLAESYNEQFF; CDR3nt: TGTGCCAGCAGCTCCCCCTCGCTAGCGGAGTCCTACAATGAGCAGTTCTTC; d_gene: TRBD2; abundance: NA; v_gene: TRBV13; j_gene: TRBJ2-1
CDR3aa: CASSQGLASTYEQYF; CDR3nt: TGTGCCAGCAGCCAAGGACTAGCCTCGACCTACGAGCAGTACTTC; d_gene: TRBD2; abundance: NA; v_gene: TRBV4-2; j_gene: TRBJ2-7
CDR3aa: CASSPLETQYF; CDR3nt: TGTGCCAGCAGCCCCCTTGAGACCCAGTACTTC; d_gene: NA; abundance: few; v_gene: TRBV7-9; j_gene: TRBJ2-5
CDR3aa: CASAQEDRYEQYF; CDR3nt: TGTGCCAGCGCCCAGGAAGATCGCTACGAGCAGTACTTC; d_gene: NA; abundance: NA; v_gene: TRBV12-3/TRBV12-4; j_gene: TRBJ2-7
CDR3aa: CASSFGRGRRIYEQYF; CDR3nt: TGTGCCAGCAGTTTCGGGAGGGGGCGTAGGATTTACGAGCAGTACTTC; d_gene: NA; abundance: NA; v_gene: TRBV28; j_gene: TRBJ2-7
CDR3aa: CAIRTGGSNTEAFF; CDR3nt: TGTGCCATCAGGACAGGGGGTTCGAACACTGAAGCTTTCTTT; d_gene: TRBD1; abundance: NA; v_gene: TRBV10-3; j_gene: TRBJ1-1
CDR3aa: CASSWTGRAPDSYTF; CDR3nt: TGTGCCAGCAGTTGGACTGGACGGGCCCCTGACAGCTACACCTTC; d_gene: NA; abundance: NA; v_gene: TRBV6-5; j_gene: TRBJ1-2
CDR3aa: CASRRGPGETQYF; CDR3nt: TGTGCCAGCCGGAGGGGGCCAGGGGAGACCCAGTACTTC; d_gene: NA; abundance: NA; v_gene: TRBV6-5; j_gene: TRBJ2-5
CDR3aa: CASSYTGPAYEQYF; CDR3nt: TGTGCCAGCAGTTATACAGGGCCAGCCTACGAGCAGTACTTC; d_gene: NA; abundance: NA; v_gene: TRBV28; j_gene: TRBJ2-7
CDR3aa: CASSLAANYEQYF; CDR3nt: TGCGCCAGCAGCTTGGCCGCGAACTACGAGCAGTACTTC; d_gene: NA; abundance: NA; v_gene: TRBV5-1; j_gene: TRBJ2-7
CDR3aa: CASSTNRDQPQHF; CDR3nt: TGTGCCAGCAGCACAAACAGGGACCAGCCCCAGCATTTT; d_gene: NA; abundance: NA; v_gene: TRBV7-3; j_gene: TRBJ1-5
CDR3aa: CASRTLRQGVYEQYF; CDR3nt: TGTGCCAGCAGGACCCTACGACAGGGGGTGTACGAGCAGTACTTC; d_gene: TRBD1; abundance: NA; v_gene: TRBV2; j_gene: TRBJ2-7
CDR3aa: CASSFTTGPYEQYF; CDR3nt: TGTGCCAGCAGTTTCACCACAGGGCCGTACGAGCAGTACTTC; d_gene: NA; abundance: NA; v_gene: TRBV6-2/TRBV6-3; j_gene: TRBJ2-7
CDR3aa: CASSLDQVLYGYTF; CDR3nt: TGTGCCAGCAGCTTAGATCAGGTTCTATATGGCTACACCTTC; d_gene: NA; abundance: few; v_gene: TRBV7-2; j_gene: TRBJ1-2
CDR3aa: CASSLSGGYGYTF; CDR3nt: TGTGCCAGCAGCTTGTCCGGAGGCTATGGCTACACCTTC; d_gene: NA; abundance: NA; v_gene: TRBV5-5; j_gene: TRBJ1-2
CDR3aa: CATSEGGNTEAFF; CDR3nt: TGTGCCACCAGTGAGGGGGGTAACACTGAAGCTTTCTTT; d_gene: NA; abundance: NA; v_gene: TRBV24-1; j_gene: TRBJ1-1
CDR3aa: CASSLSPRGLSAEAFF; CDR3nt: TGCGCCAGCAGCCTCAGTCCCAGGGGGTTATCGGCTGAAGCTTTCTTT; d_gene: TRBD1; abundance: NA; v_gene: TRBV5-1; j_gene: TRBJ1-1
CDR3aa: CASSPAGKNTEAFF; CDR3nt: TGCGCCAGCAGCCCAGCCGGGAAGAACACTGAAGCTTTCTTT; d_gene: NA; abundance: NA; v_gene: TRBV5-1; j_gene: TRBJ1-1
CDR3aa: CASSLGARQETQYF; CDR3nt: TGTGCCAGCAGTTTAGGGGCCAGACAAGAGACCCAGTACTTC; d_gene: NA; abundance: NA; v_gene: TRBV28; j_gene: TRBJ2-5
CDR3aa: CASSHRQGGSEAFF; CDR3nt: TGTGCCAGCAGCCACCGGCAGGGCGGTTCTGAAGCTTTCTTT; d_gene: NA; abundance: NA; v_gene: TRBV3-1/TRBV3-2; j_gene: TRBJ1-1
CDR3aa: CASSPTGVGSPLHF; CDR3nt: TGTGCCAGCTCACCGACAGGGGTGGGTTCACCCCTCCACTTT; d_gene: TRBD1; abundance: once; v_gene: TRBV18; j_gene: TRBJ1-6
CDR3aa: CASSHGTGSFAFF; CDR3nt: TGCGCCAGCAGCCATGGGACAGGGTCGTTTGCTTTCTTT; d_gene: TRBD1; abundance: NA; v_gene: TRBV4-3; j_gene: TRBJ1-1
CDR3aa: CASSPRGGREKLFF; CDR3nt: TGTGCCAGCAGCCCCCGCGGGGGGAGGGAAAAACTGTTTTTT; d_gene: NA; abundance: NA; v_gene: TRBV5-8; j_gene: TRBJ1-4
CDR3aa: CASGQGVDNYGYTF; CDR3nt: TGTGCCAGCGGCCAGGGGGTAGATAACTATGGCTACACCTTC; d_gene: TRBD1; abundance: NA; v_gene: TRBV7-8; j_gene: TRBJ1-2